One and the same sample provided the 28 T cell receptor beta chains below, sequenced in a study of blood T cell repertoires in COVID-19. Sequenced by immunoSEQ multiplex PCR; TCRdb stores in-frame clones only, minus some. The sample lists about 360,000 clones, 75% to 90% occurring once. The sequenced sample was peripheral blood. The receptors come from a woman aged 55-70 years with COVID-19, enrolled during active disease.

The chain joins TRBV4-1 to TRBJ2-3; 11 nucleotides line up with TRBD2. J was trimmed by 3 bases and V by 4 bases; bases with no gene match: 3. The CDR3 loop spans 15 amino acids. From germline, CDR1 is MGHRA and CDR2 YSYEKL. The CDR3 DNA reads TGCGCCAGCAGCCTACTAGCGGGAGAAACAGATACGCAGTATTTT. Translation gives CASSLLAGETDTQYF.

This clone was found once. The chain employs TRBV27 and TRBJ1-5; no definite D call. The CDR3 covers 13 residues. Germline V gene sequence: CDR1 MNHEY, CDR2 SMNVEV (reference sequence). Trimming took off 8 bases at V and 5 bases at J, with 13 bases between the two ends. The CDR3 loop is CASSREAYQPQHF. The DNA for the CDR3 is TGTGCCAGCTCCCGCGAGGCTTATCAGCCCCAGCATTTT.

The V gene is TRBV11-3, the J gene TRBJ2-3, with 12 bases that match TRBD2. Germline assignment: CDR1 SGHNT and CDR2 YENEEA. Trimming took 1 base from V and 3 from J; bases not matched to a gene: 5. There are 17 residues in the CDR3. The CDR3 protein is CASSLATSGGGTDTQYF. CDR3 coding DNA: TGTGCCAGCAGCTTAGCGACTAGCGGGGGCGGAACAGATACGCAGTATTTT. The complete variable domain, with remaining parts taken from reference TRBV11-3 and TRBJ2-3, reads EAGVVQSPRYKIIEKKQPVAFWCNPISGHNTLYWYLQNLGQGPELLIRYENEEAVDDSQLPKDRFSAERLKGVDSTLKIQPAELGDSAVYLCASSLATSGGGTDTQYFGPGTRLTVL.

The chain carries TRBV20-1 and TRBJ1-2; a possible D gene is TRBD1 (5 bases). V was pared by 5 bases and J by 3 bases, with 7 bases between. The CDR3 runs 11 residues. Germline lookup yields CDR1 DFQATT and CDR2 SNEGSKA (reference sequence). CDR3 bases: TGCAGTGCTCCAGGGTACTATGGCTACACCTTC. It yields the protein CSAPGYYGYTF.

The CDR3 bases are TGTGCCAGCAGCCTGGAAGCGGGGGTCTCTTCAGATACGCAGTATTTT. Residues: CASSLEAGVSSDTQYF. The chain is built from TRBV5-4 and TRBJ2-3, with TRBD2 matching over 8 bases. The germline V gene encodes CDR1 SGHNT and CDR2 YYREEE (reference sequence). V lost 4 bases and J lost 4; bases outside the gene matches: 11. This CDR3 has 16 residues.

About this clone itself: One junction end does not reproduce the germline sequence, and a read error may be involved. The V call is TRBV16, the J call TRBJ1-2; D unresolved. This CDR3 spans 10 amino acids. Germline CDR1 reads KGHSY; CDR2 reads FQNENV. The DNA for the CDR3 is TGTGCCAGCAGCCAATCCACCGAGTACTTC. Protein product: CASSQSTEYF. Full variable domain (rest looked up from reference TRBV16 and TRBJ1-2): GEEVAQTPKHLVRGEGQKAKLYCAPIKGHSYVFWYQQVLKNEFKFLISFQNENVFDETGMPKERFSAKCLPNSPCSLEIQATKLEDSAVYFCASSQSTEYFGSGTRLTVV.

J is TRBJ2-7 and V is TRBV5-1; 8 bases map to TRBD1. The V gene's germline CDR1 is SGHRS and CDR2 YFSETQ. V lost 1 base and J lost 5; bases outside the gene matches: 11. The CDR3 totals 16 residues. The CDR3 region is CASSLSISGGRDEQYF. The DNA of the CDR3 is TGCGCCAGCAGCTTGTCTATTTCAGGGGGCCGAGACGAGCAGTACTTC.

A word on this clone: At one of its ends the junction is not consistent with the germline gene, which may arise from a read error. The V call is TRBV6-5, the J call TRBJ1-2; 8 positions match TRBD1. The germline V gene has CDR1 MNHEY and CDR2 SVGAGI. There are 14 residues in the CDR3. In DNA form, the CDR3 reads TGTGCCAGCAGCTACTCGGACAGGGTATATGGCTACACCTTC. Protein sequence: CASSYSDRVYGYTF.

The chain combines TRBV9 with TRBJ1-6; D perhaps matches TRBD1 (5 bases). CDR1 and CDR2 (germline): SGDLS, YYNGEE. The CDR3 sequence is 16 residues long. Trimming removed 3 bases from V and 2 bases from J, with 12 bases in between. The CDR3 region has the DNA TGTGCCAGCAGCGCCCAAACAGGAACCTATAATTCACCCCTCCACTTT. It yields the protein CASSAQTGTYNSPLHF.

The V and J genes are TRBV6-5 and TRBJ1-2; TRBD1 matches 12 bases. The CDR3 covers 14 residues. The germline V gene has CDR1 MNHEY and CDR2 SVGAGI. Trimming removed 6 bases from V and 8 bases from J; junction bases left unmatched: 7. The CDR3 nucleotides read TGTGCCAGCAGCCAGGGACAGGGGGCGAAGGGCTACACCTTC. Its protein product is CASSQGQGAKGYTF.

The chain combines TRBV25-1 with TRBJ1-6; 7 bases line up with TRBD1. CDR3 length: 15 amino acids. Germline lookup yields CDR1 MGHDK and CDR2 SYGVNS. The trim removed 1 base at V and 8 bases at J, leaving 5 bases unmatched. CDR3 coding DNA: TGTGCCAGCAGTGAATTGGCAGGGGGACATTCACCCCTCCACTTT. Amino acids: CASSELAGGHSPLHF.

The chain uses TRBV7-9 and TRBJ1-1, with D perhaps TRBD1 (5 bases). The V gene lost 5 bases and the J gene lost 8 bases, with 12 bases spanning the gap. Germline V gene sequence: CDR1 SEHNR, CDR2 FQNEAQ (reference sequence). The CDR3 consists of 12 residues. CDR3 amino acids: CASSATGREAFF. The CDR3 DNA sequence: TGTGCCAGCAGCGCCACAGGACGCGAAGCTTTCTTT.

The genes are TRBV5-1 and TRBJ2-7; D is ambiguous. V was cut by 0 bases and J by 4 bases, with 8 bases left in between. In germline, CDR1 is SGHRS, CDR2 YFSETQ. CDR3 length: 13 residues. The CDR3 protein is CASSLASDYEQYF. The CDR3 region has the DNA TGCGCCAGCAGCTTGGCCTCAGATTACGAGCAGTACTTC.

The chain has TRBV5-1 and TRBJ2-3; TRBD2 aligns across 8 bases. The CDR3 contains 15 residues. Looked up from germline, CDR1 is SGHRS and CDR2 is YFSETQ. Losses at the gene ends were 0 bases for V and 5 bases for J; bases not matched to a gene: 5. The CDR3 DNA is TGCGCCAGCAGCTTGGGGGAGCGGGGGATAGATACGCAGTATTTT. As protein: CASSLGERGIDTQYF.

This clone was counted many times. This chain uses TRBV5-1 with TRBJ1-2; perhaps TRBD1 as D (6 bases). Germline CDR1 is SGHRS and CDR2 is YFSETQ. This CDR3 has 13 amino acids. Trimming removed 4 bases from V and 5 bases from J, with 12 bases in between. The CDR3, as DNA: TGCGCCAGCAGCCCGAGGGGACAATATGGCTACACCTTC. Residues: CASSPRGQYGYTF.

Here the CDR3 DNA reads TGTGCCAGCAGTGGACAGCTACTATCCCCCCTGTTTTTT. This sequence encodes CASSGQLLSPLFF. The chain couples TRBV2 to TRBJ1-4, with a possible D match to TRBD1 (5 bases). V lost 4 bases and J lost 14, with 17 bases in between. The germline V gene has CDR1 SNHLY and CDR2 FYNNEI. The CDR3 runs 13 residues.

V and J are TRBV12-3 or TRBV12-4 and TRBJ1-2; TRBD1 is a possible D gene (5 bases). This CDR3 comprises 12 residues. Trimming removed 7 bases from V and 2 bases from J, with 8 bases in between. The CDR3 coding sequence is TGTGCCAGCACAAAGGGGAACTATGGCTACACCTTC. The encoded protein is CASTKGNYGYTF.

The V call is TRBV7-2, the J call TRBJ2-1; 9 nucleotides agree with TRBD1. Looked up from germline, CDR1 is SGHTA and CDR2 is FQGNSA. The CDR3 covers 17 residues. J gave up 3 bases and V 5 bases, and 11 bases lay outside the gene matches. The CDR3 DNA sequence: TGTGCCAGCAGCCAAATGGCCGTGACAGGGGGCTACAATGAGCAGTTCTTC. Residues: CASSQMAVTGGYNEQFF.

The gene calls are TRBV6-2 or TRBV6-3 and TRBJ1-4, with 9 bases identical to TRBD1. Trimming removed 5 bases from V and 6 bases from J; junction bases left unmatched: 4. The CDR3 length is 14 residues. CDR1 is MNHEY, CDR2 SVGEGT, per germline. The CDR3 sequence: CASSRWTGDEKLFF. CDR3 DNA sequence: TGTGCCAGCAGTAGATGGACAGGGGATGAAAAACTGTTTTTT.

The chain carries TRBV2 and TRBJ1-2; no reliable D call. Germline-derived CDR1 and CDR2 are SNHLY and FYNNEI. Trimming removed 3 bases from V and 8 bases from J, with 4 bases in between. The CDR3 runs 10 residues. CDR3 DNA: TGTGCCAGCAGTGACGCGGGCTACACCTTC. Its protein product is CASSDAGYTF.

The V call is TRBV5-1, the J call TRBJ2-3, with D possibly TRBD1 on 6 matching bases. The V end was cut by 4 bases, the J end by 6 bases, with 12 bases between. The CDR3 extends over 13 amino acids. Per the germline V gene, CDR1 is SGHRS and CDR2 is YFSETQ. The CDR3 coding sequence is TGCGCCAGCAGCCCCATGGGGGCGGATACGCAGTATTTT. Residues: CASSPMGADTQYF.

This chain links TRBV9 with TRBJ2-7; D might be TRBD1 (6 bases). V lost 4 bases, J lost 2 bases, and 13 bases lay in between. Looked up from germline, CDR1 is SGDLS and CDR2 is YYNGEE. This CDR3 has 14 amino acids. The CDR3 region is CASSLGAFAYEQYF. For the CDR3, the DNA is TGTGCCAGCAGCCTGGGGGCTTTCGCCTACGAGCAGTACTTC.

J is TRBJ1-5 and V is TRBV6-6; a possible D gene is TRBD1 (5 bases). The CDR3 has 16 amino acids. Trimming stripped 2 bases from V and 8 bases from J, with 19 bases between. Looked up from germline, CDR1 is MNHNY and CDR2 is SVGAGI (reference sequence). CDR3 nucleotides: TGTGCCAGCAGTTACATCGGTACCGGGGCGGGGGAGCCCCAGCATTTT. Amino acids: CASSYIGTGAGEPQHF.

CDR3 coding DNA: TGCGCCAGCAGCTTGGAACGCGGGGCATACAATGAGCAGTTCTTC. Its translation: CASSLERGAYNEQFF. The V gene is TRBV5-1, the J gene TRBJ2-1, with D perhaps matching TRBD2 (6 bases). V was pared by 0 bases and J by 4 bases, with 11 bases between. From germline, CDR1 is SGHRS and CDR2 YFSETQ. CDR3 length: 15 residues.

The chain couples TRBV4-1 to TRBJ1-2, with D possibly TRBD1 on 5 matching bases. Per germline, CDR1 MGHRA and CDR2 YSYEKL. This CDR3 is 17 amino acids long. V was trimmed by 3 bases and J by 4 bases, leaving 21 bases between them. The CDR3 sequence: CASSQHAGGGVGYGYTF. CDR3 in DNA: TGCGCCAGCAGCCAGCACGCCGGGGGTGGGGTTGGCTATGGCTACACCTTC.

This chain links TRBV9 with TRBJ1-1; D gene unclear. Trimming shortened V by 4 bases and J by 1 base, and 17 bases separated the two germline ends. Germline lookup yields CDR1 SGDLS and CDR2 YYNGEE. The CDR3 contains 16 residues. The CDR3 loop is CASSPLDGGWNTEAFF. The CDR3 DNA follows: TGTGCCAGCAGCCCACTGGACGGAGGGTGGAACACTGAAGCTTTCTTT.

This clone was seen a few times. V is TRBV6-2 or TRBV6-3 and J is TRBJ1-1; the D gene is possibly TRBD1 (6 bases). Deletions cut 2 bases from V and 6 bases from J, with 10 bases between. The CDR3 is 13 amino acids. The germline V gene has CDR1 MNHEY and CDR2 SVGEGT. CDR3 in DNA: TGTGCCAGCAGTTACGGACAGTTGGCTGAAGCTTTCTTT. Encoded protein: CASSYGQLAEAFF.

V and J are TRBV14 and TRBJ2-2; TRBD1 aligns across 7 bases. The CDR3 extends over 14 amino acids. Germline V gene lookup returns CDR1 SGHDN and CDR2 FVKESK. V gave up 4 bases and J gave up 1 base; unmatched junction bases: 0. The CDR3 DNA reads as TGTGCCAGCAGCCGACAGGGGAACACCGGGGAGCTGTTTTTT. This sequence encodes CASSRQGNTGELFF. Combining the CDR3 with reference TRBV14 and TRBJ2-2 gives the whole variable domain EAGVTQFPSHSVIEKGQTVTLRCDPISGHDNLYWYRRVMGKEIKFLLHFVKESKQDESGMPNNRFLAERTGGTYSTLKVQPAELEDSGVYFCASSRQGNTGELFFGEGSRLTVL.